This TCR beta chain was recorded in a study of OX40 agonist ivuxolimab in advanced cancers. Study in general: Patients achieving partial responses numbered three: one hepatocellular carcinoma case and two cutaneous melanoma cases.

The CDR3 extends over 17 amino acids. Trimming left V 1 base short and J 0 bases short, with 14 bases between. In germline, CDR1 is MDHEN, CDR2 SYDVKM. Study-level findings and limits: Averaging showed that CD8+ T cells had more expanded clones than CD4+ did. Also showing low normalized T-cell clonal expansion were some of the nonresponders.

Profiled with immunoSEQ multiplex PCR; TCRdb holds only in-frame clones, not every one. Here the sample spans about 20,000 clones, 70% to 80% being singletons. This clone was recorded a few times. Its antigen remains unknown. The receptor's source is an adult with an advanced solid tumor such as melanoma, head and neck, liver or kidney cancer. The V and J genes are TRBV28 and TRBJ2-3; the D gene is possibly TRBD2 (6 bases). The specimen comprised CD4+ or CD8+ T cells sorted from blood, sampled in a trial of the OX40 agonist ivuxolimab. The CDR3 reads CASSLSVAEGSTDTQYF. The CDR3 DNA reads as TGTGCCAGCAGTTTATCGGTAGCGGAGGGTAGCACAGATACGCAGTATTTT.